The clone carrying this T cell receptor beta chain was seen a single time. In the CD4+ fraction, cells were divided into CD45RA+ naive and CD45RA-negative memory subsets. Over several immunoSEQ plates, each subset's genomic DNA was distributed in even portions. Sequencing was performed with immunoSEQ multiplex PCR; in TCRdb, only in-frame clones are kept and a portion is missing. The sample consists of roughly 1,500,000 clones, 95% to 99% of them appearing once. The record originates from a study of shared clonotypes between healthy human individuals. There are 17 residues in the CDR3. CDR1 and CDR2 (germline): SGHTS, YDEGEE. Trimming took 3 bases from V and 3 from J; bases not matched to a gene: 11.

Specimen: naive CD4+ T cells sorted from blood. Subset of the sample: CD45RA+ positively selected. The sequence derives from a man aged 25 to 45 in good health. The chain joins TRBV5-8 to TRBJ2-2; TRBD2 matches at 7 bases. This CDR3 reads CASSSSWREGYTGELFF. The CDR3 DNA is TGTGCCAGCAGCTCCAGTTGGAGGGAGGGGTACACCGGGGAGCTGTTTTTT.